Following are 6 T cell receptor beta chains from one sample sequenced in a study of T cell responses to AZD1222 COVID-19 vaccine. The assay was immunoSEQ multiplex PCR, and TCRdb's table has in-frame clones only and misses some. This sample yields about 110,000 clones, of which about nine tenths are seen a single time; roughly 7% belongs to the top ten. Material: peripheral blood, obtained on day 0 of AZD1222 vaccination. All receptors derive from an adult in good health.

The rearrangement joins TRBV18 to TRBJ2-3; possibly TRBD1 for D (5 bases). This CDR3 is built from 14 residues. Germline CDR1 and CDR2: KGHSH and LQKENI. With 0 bases removed from V and 2 bases from J, the gap between germline ends came to 6 bases. The CDR3 DNA sequence: TGTGCCAGCTCACCACCACAGGTCACAGATACGCAGTATTTT. Encoded protein: CASSPPQVTDTQYF.

The genes are TRBV7-9 and TRBJ2-7, with 7 bases matching TRBD2. The CDR3 has 13 amino acids. Germline loops: CDR1 SEHNR, CDR2 FQNEAQ (reference sequence). V was clipped by 0 bases and J by 4 bases; unmatched bases: 0. For the CDR3, the DNA is TGTGCCAGCAGCTTAGCGCGGGAGTACGAGCAGTACTTC. It is translated as CASSLAREYEQYF. Full variable domain (missing parts from reference TRBV7-9 and TRBJ2-7): DTGVSQNPRHKITKRGQNVTFRCDPISEHNRLYWYRQTLGQGPEFLTYFQNEAQLEKSRLLSDRFSAERPKGSFSTLEIQRTEQGDSAMYLCASSLAREYEQYFGPGTRLTVT.

This clone was detected only a few times. This rearrangement joins TRBV15 to TRBJ1-5, with D perhaps TRBD1 (5 bases). This CDR3 is built from 18 residues. V was shortened by 0 bases and J by 0 bases, with 15 bases between the two germline ends. Germline CDR1 LNHNV, CDR2 YYDKDF (reference sequence). CDR3 sequence: CATSRDSEGWNSNQPQHF. CDR3 sequence (DNA): TGTGCCACCAGCAGAGATAGTGAGGGGTGGAATAGCAATCAGCCCCAGCATTTT.

This chain joins TRBV9 and TRBJ2-1; 9 bases map to TRBD2. CDR3 length equals 16 residues. V lost 3 bases to trimming and J lost 7 bases; unmatched junction nucleotides: 11. The germline V gene has CDR1 SGDLS and CDR2 YYNGEE. In nucleotides, the CDR3 is TGTGCCAGCAGCGACCCCCGGGCTAGCGGGATTAATGAGCAGTTCTTC. Protein: CASSDPRASGINEQFF. The whole variable domain, filled in from reference TRBV9 and TRBJ2-1, reads DSGVTQTPKHLITATGQRVTLRCSPRSGDLSVYWYQQSLDQGLQFLIQYYNGEERAKGNILERFSAQQFPDLHSELNLSSLELGDSALYFCASSDPRASGINEQFFGPGTRLTVL.

The rearrangement joins TRBV3-1 (or the pseudogene TRBV3-2) to TRBJ1-5; D remains ambiguous. Germline CDR1 reads LGHDT; CDR2 reads YNNKEL (reference sequence). V was trimmed by 1 base and J by 3 bases, leaving 10 bases between them. This CDR3 spans 15 amino acids. DNA of the CDR3: TGTGCCAGCAGCCAAGGTGGACGGACCAATCAGCCCCAGCATTTT. Amino acid sequence: CASSQGGRTNQPQHF.

This clone was seen a handful of times. V gene TRBV3-1 (or the pseudogene TRBV3-2) combines with J gene TRBJ1-5, with D possibly matching TRBD1 (6 bases). Germline loops: CDR1 LGHDT, CDR2 YNNKEL (reference sequence). The germline V and J ends were trimmed by 5 bases and 7 bases, with 15 bases remaining between them. The CDR3 spans 14 residues. The CDR3: CASSGGRGAQPQHF. CDR3 in DNA: TGTGCCAGCAGCGGTGGACGGGGGGCCCAGCCCCAGCATTTT.